These 27 T cell receptor beta chains were all obtained from the same sample, sequenced in a study of CD8+ T cells in alopecia areata. RNA was isolated and reverse transcribed to cDNA, the sequencing template. Data came from immunoSEQ multiplex PCR; TCRdb stores just in-frame clones and leaves some out. Among about 130,000 clones listed, 58% were seen once. This material consisted of CD4+ T cells sorted from blood, taken at week 0. The source of these receptors is a human donor with alopecia areata.

This clone was counted a few times. This rearrangement joins TRBV18 to TRBJ2-3, with D hard to call. The CDR3 consists of 14 residues. The V gene lost 1 base and the J gene lost 5 bases, with 10 bases spanning the gap. CDR1 and CDR2 (germline): KGHSH, LQKENI. The CDR3 loop is CASSPLGWGDTQYF. As DNA, the CDR3 is TGTGCCAGCTCACCACTTGGATGGGGAGATACGCAGTATTTT.

On this clone: This same CDR3 is encoded by further DNA sequences in the sample. The V call is TRBV2, the J call TRBJ1-4; no reliable D call. Germline assignment: CDR1 SNHLY and CDR2 FYNNEI. V lost 0 bases to trimming and J lost 8 bases, with 10 bases between them. The CDR3 has 14 residues. The CDR3, as DNA: TGTGCCAGCAGTGAAGCAGGAGGACGAGAAAAACTGTTTTTT. It yields the protein CASSEAGGREKLFF.

The rearrangement links TRBV2 to TRBJ1-2; 8 positions match TRBD1. The CDR3 contains 14 residues. CDR1 and CDR2 (germline): SNHLY, FYNNEI. Unmatched junction bases numbered 7, after V lost 2 bases and J lost 8 bases. In DNA form, the CDR3 reads TGTGCCAGCAGTGAATTTCAGGGGGCGCGAGGCTACACCTTC. As protein: CASSEFQGARGYTF.

The chain has TRBV7-2 and TRBJ1-2; the D gene is possibly TRBD1 (5 bases). Per germline, CDR1 SGHTA and CDR2 FQGNSA. There are 16 residues in the CDR3. The V and J ends lost 1 base and 7 bases respectively, with 19 bases between them. The CDR3 sequence: CASSLGLRGPQGGYTF. As DNA, the CDR3 is TGTGCCAGCAGCTTAGGGTTGCGGGGTCCCCAGGGTGGCTACACCTTC.

This clone was detected only a few times. CDR3 sequence reads: CASSRSGEIYNEQFF. In nucleotides, the CDR3 is TGTGCCAGCAGCCGTAGCGGGGAAATCTACAATGAGCAGTTCTTC. V usage is TRBV7-2 and J usage is TRBJ2-1; TRBD2 aligns across 8 bases. V trimming: 5 bases; J trimming: 3 bases; junction bases outside the gene matches: 6. The CDR3 totals 15 residues. Looked up from germline, CDR1 is SGHTA and CDR2 is FQGNSA.

The genes are TRBV5-4 and TRBJ2-1; TRBD2 matches at 7 bases. V dropped 0 bases and J dropped 0; count of bases not matched to a gene: 3. The CDR3 loop spans 16 amino acids. Germline CDR1 and CDR2: SGHNT and YYREEE (reference sequence). This chain's CDR3 is CASSLDGGSSYNEQFF. CDR3 in DNA: TGTGCCAGCAGCTTGGACGGGGGGAGCTCCTACAATGAGCAGTTCTTC.

V is TRBV7-8 and J is TRBJ2-6; TRBD1 aligns across 8 bases. Trimming removed 1 base from V and 0 bases from J; junction bases left unmatched: 8. The germline V gene encodes CDR1 SGHVS and CDR2 FQNEAQ. CDR3 length: 19 residues. The CDR3 region has the DNA TGTGCCAGCAGCTTAGAAGGGCAGGGGGCCTACTCTGGGGCCAACGTCCTGACTTTC. Protein product: CASSLEGQGAYSGANVLTF.

V usage is TRBV5-1 and J usage is TRBJ1-2; a weak D match, TRBD1 (6 bases). In germline, CDR1 is SGHRS, CDR2 YFSETQ. This CDR3 has 15 amino acids. V lost 0 bases, J lost 1 base, and 10 bases lay in between. CDR3 in amino acids: CASSLETGFNYGYTF. As DNA, the CDR3 is TGCGCCAGCAGCTTGGAAACAGGGTTTAACTATGGCTACACCTTC.

V is TRBV30 and J is TRBJ1-1; D not certain. Germline CDR1 and CDR2: GTSNPN and SVGIG (reference sequence). The CDR3 runs 13 residues. Trimming removed 8 bases at V and 1 base at J, with 14 bases between. CDR3 protein: CAQRRAQNTEAFF. The CDR3 nucleotides read TGTGCCCAGAGGAGGGCGCAGAACACTGAAGCTTTCTTT.

This clone has only a few counts. The rearrangement uses TRBV19 and TRBJ2-3; D assignment may be TRBD1 or TRBD2 (5 bases each). Germline V gene lookup returns CDR1 LNHDA and CDR2 SQIVND (reference sequence). The CDR3 contains 15 residues. Trimming removed 4 bases at V and 1 base at J, with 12 bases between. The CDR3: CASSTPGRGTDTQYF. CDR3 DNA: TGTGCCAGTAGTACCCCGGGACGCGGCACAGATACGCAGTATTTT.

The rearrangement links TRBV19 to TRBJ2-3; TRBD2 might be the D (7 bases). Germline V gene lookup returns CDR1 LNHDA and CDR2 SQIVND (reference sequence). The V and J ends lost 8 bases and 2 bases respectively, with 8 bases between them. The CDR3 runs to 12 residues. The CDR3 loop is CASRGATDTQYF. CDR3 in DNA: TGTGCCAGTCGGGGGGCCACAGATACGCAGTATTTT.

In its sample, this clone was seen once. V usage is TRBV5-1 and J usage is TRBJ2-2; the D gene is possibly TRBD2 (6 bases). Germline V gene data show CDR1 as SGHRS and CDR2 as YFSETQ. The CDR3 loop spans 17 amino acids. V gave up 0 bases and J gave up 6 bases, with 18 bases separating them. The DNA of the CDR3 is TGCGCCAGCAGCTTGGGGCCGGGGGATGGATACGCCGGGGAGCTGTTTTTT. This translates into CASSLGPGDGYAGELFF.

The sample holds a few counts of this clone. The gene calls are TRBV6-1 and TRBJ2-3; D unresolved. Trimming left V 4 bases short and J 3 bases short, with 8 bases between. In germline, CDR1 is MNHNS, CDR2 SASEGT. There are 13 residues in the CDR3. CDR3 coding DNA: TGTGCCAGCAGTGCCACAAGGACAGATACGCAGTATTTT. Its translation: CASSATRTDTQYF.

This clone was seen a handful of times. This chain links TRBV11-2 with TRBJ2-5, with D possibly matching TRBD2 (6 bases). Germline V gene sequence: CDR1 SGHAT, CDR2 FQNNGV. Trimming pared 5 bases from V and 6 bases from J, leaving 16 bases between. This CDR3 has 14 amino acids. DNA of the CDR3: TGTGCCAGCAGCACACAACTAGCTTTGCAGACCCAGTACTTC. Residues: CASSTQLALQTQYF.

The J gene is TRBJ1-6, the V gene TRBV2; 7 bases fit TRBD1. Germline V gives CDR1 SNHLY, CDR2 FYNNEI. The V and J ends lost 0 bases and 10 bases, in that order; junction bases with no gene match: 6. The CDR3 runs 15 residues. The CDR3 region is CASSEAQQGGSPLHF. The CDR3 coding sequence is TGTGCCAGCAGTGAAGCCCAGCAGGGGGGCTCACCCCTCCACTTT. Complete variable domain (other parts from reference TRBV2 and TRBJ1-6): EPEVTQTPSHQVTQMGQEVILRCVPISNHLYFYWYRQILGQKVEFLVSFYNNEISEKSEIFDDQFSVERPDGSNFTLKIRSTKLEDSAMYFCASSEAQQGGSPLHFGNGTRLTVT.

This clone occurred a few times. CDR3 sequence (DNA): TGTGCCACCCAGAGAGGGGCCACCCAAGAGACCCAGTACTTC. Protein product: CATQRGATQETQYF. The chain recombines TRBV7-2 with TRBJ2-5; the D gene could be TRBD1 or TRBD2 (5 bases each). Trimming cost V 10 bases and J 1 base, with 16 bases left between them. The germline V gene has CDR1 SGHTA and CDR2 FQGNSA. This CDR3 has 14 amino acids.

The rearrangement uses TRBV30 and TRBJ1-5, with D tentatively TRBD1 (6 bases). Germline V gene data show CDR1 as GTSNPN and CDR2 as SVGIG (reference sequence). The CDR3 is 15 residues long. The V gene lost 4 bases and the J gene lost 2 bases, with 15 bases spanning the gap. The CDR3: CAWTRGGAGNQPQHF. DNA for the CDR3: TGTGCCTGGACCAGAGGGGGGGCCGGCAATCAGCCCCAGCATTTT.

The chain is built from TRBV25-1 and TRBJ1-1, with TRBD1 identical over 8 bases. Unmatched junction bases numbered 3, after V lost 6 bases and J lost 3 bases. This CDR3 spans 13 amino acids. The V gene's germline CDR1 is MGHDK and CDR2 SYGVNS. Here the CDR3 DNA reads TGTGCCAGCAGGACAGGGGTGGACACTGAAGCTTTCTTT. This codes for CASRTGVDTEAFF.

The genes are TRBV18 and TRBJ2-7; D remains unclear. The CDR3 spans 14 residues. CDR1 is KGHSH, CDR2 LQKENI, per germline. Trimming pared 4 bases from V and 6 bases from J, leaving 16 bases between. The CDR3 loop reads CASSRGSSGGEQYF. The CDR3 DNA reads as TGTGCCAGCTCACGTGGGTCGTCTGGCGGCGAGCAGTACTTC.

The sample holds a few counts of this clone. The rearrangement uses TRBV2 and TRBJ1-4; D may be TRBD1 (5 bases). V was shortened by 3 bases and J by 7 bases, with 6 bases between the two germline ends. CDR3 length: 12 residues. In germline, CDR1 is SNHLY, CDR2 FYNNEI. CDR3 nucleotides: TGTGCCAGCAGTGAGGGGCCTGAAAAACTGTTTTTT. Translating gives CASSEGPEKLFF.

The V and J genes are TRBV5-1 and TRBJ1-5, with no clear D. The CDR3 has 14 residues. V was trimmed by 2 bases and J by 0 bases, leaving 6 bases between them. CDR1 is SGHRS and CDR2 is YFSETQ in the germline V gene. CDR3 in DNA: TGCGCCAGCAGCTTCGACGGTAGCAATCAGCCCCAGCATTTT. This translates into CASSFDGSNQPQHF.

The V call is TRBV18, the J call TRBJ1-5; D might be TRBD1 (5 bases). The CDR3 loop spans 14 amino acids. The germline V gene encodes CDR1 KGHSH and CDR2 LQKENI. V was shortened by 2 bases and J by 6 bases, with 11 bases between the two germline ends. CDR3 in DNA: TGTGCCAGCTCACCAATACAGGAGGGTCAGCCCCAGCATTTT. It translates to CASSPIQEGQPQHF.

A single count supports this clone. The gene calls are TRBV23-1 and TRBJ2-7, with D unresolved. TRBV23-1 is marked as an open reading frame, function uncertain. The CDR3 has 14 residues. Trimming cost V 0 bases and J 2 bases, with 8 bases left between them. This CDR3 is CASSQSSTTYEQYF. CDR3 DNA: TGCGCCAGCAGTCAATCGTCAACTACCTACGAGCAGTACTTC.

This clone was observed a handful of times. V and J are TRBV19 and TRBJ1-5; D may be TRBD1 (6 bases). CDR3 length equals 16 residues. Between the trimmed V and J ends, which lost 1 base and 3 bases, there was a span of 13 bases. CDR1 LNHDA and CDR2 SQIVND come from the germline V gene (reference sequence). The CDR3 here is CASSIGQDHLNQPQHF. The CDR3 coding sequence is TGTGCCAGTAGTATAGGACAGGACCACCTCAATCAGCCCCAGCATTTT.

Note on this clone: Other DNA variants within this sample encode the same CDR3. The chain is built from TRBV19 and TRBJ1-5; D gene ambiguous. The CDR3 loop spans 13 amino acids. Germline CDR1 is LNHDA and CDR2 is SQIVND (reference sequence). Trimming stripped 3 bases from V and 4 bases from J, with 7 bases between. The DNA of the CDR3 is TGTGCCAGTAGTATTGAGGGTAATCAGCCCCAGCATTTT. Residues: CASSIEGNQPQHF.

J is TRBJ1-1 and V is TRBV2; 7 nucleotides agree with TRBD1. Germline V lookup: CDR1 SNHLY, CDR2 FYNNEI. The V and J ends lost 6 bases and 0 bases, in that order; junction bases with no gene match: 4. This CDR3 spans 14 amino acids. Here the CDR3 reads CASRVTGVNTEAFF. CDR3 DNA sequence: TGTGCCAGCAGGGTAACAGGGGTGAACACTGAAGCTTTCTTT.

There are a few counts of this clone. The sample has other DNA sequences that encode this CDR3 too. The chain recombines TRBV5-1 with TRBJ2-5; no clear D gene. Germline assignment: CDR1 SGHRS and CDR2 YFSETQ. V lost 5 bases and J 2 bases, leaving 4 bases between the germline ends. This CDR3 has 11 amino acids. The CDR3 nucleotides are TGCGCCAGCAGTAGGCAAGAGACCCAGTACTTC. Its protein is CASSRQETQYF.